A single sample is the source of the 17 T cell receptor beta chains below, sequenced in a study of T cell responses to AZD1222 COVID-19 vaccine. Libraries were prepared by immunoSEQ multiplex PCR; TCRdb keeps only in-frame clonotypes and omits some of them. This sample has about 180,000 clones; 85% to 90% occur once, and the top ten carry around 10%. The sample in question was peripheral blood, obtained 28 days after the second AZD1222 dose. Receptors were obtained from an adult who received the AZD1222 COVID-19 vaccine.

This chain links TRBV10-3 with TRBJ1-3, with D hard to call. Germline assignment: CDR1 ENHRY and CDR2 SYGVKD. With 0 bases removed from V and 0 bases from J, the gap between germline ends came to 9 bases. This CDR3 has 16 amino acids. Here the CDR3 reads CAISESMTSSGNTIYF. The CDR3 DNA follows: TGTGCCATCAGTGAGTCTATGACTAGCTCTGGAAACACCATATATTTT.

The CDR3: CASSPRGGMENTEAFF. The CDR3, as DNA: TGTGCCAGCAGCCCACGGGGGGGGATGGAGAACACTGAAGCTTTCTTT. V usage is TRBV9 and J usage is TRBJ1-1; D might be TRBD1 (5 bases). Germline CDR1 SGDLS, CDR2 YYNGEE. The germline V and J ends were trimmed by 4 bases and 1 base, with 17 bases remaining between them. The CDR3 has 16 residues.

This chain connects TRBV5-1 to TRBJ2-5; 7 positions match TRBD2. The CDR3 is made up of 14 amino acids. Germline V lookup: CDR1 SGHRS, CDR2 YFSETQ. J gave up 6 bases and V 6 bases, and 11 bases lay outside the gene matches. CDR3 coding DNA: TGCGCCAGCAACCCCGGGGGGAGCCGGCAGACCCAGTACTTC. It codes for CASNPGGSRQTQYF.

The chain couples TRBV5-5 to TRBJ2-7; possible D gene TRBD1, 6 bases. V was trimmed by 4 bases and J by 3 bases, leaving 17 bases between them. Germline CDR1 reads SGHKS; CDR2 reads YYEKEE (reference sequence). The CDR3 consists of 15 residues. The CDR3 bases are TGTGCCAGCAGCCCGCGGACAGTCCAAATCTACGAGCAGTACTTC. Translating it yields CASSPRTVQIYEQYF. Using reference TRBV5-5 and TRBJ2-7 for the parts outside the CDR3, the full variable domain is DAGVTQSPTHLIKTRGQQVTLRCSPISGHKSVSWYQQVLGQGPQFIFQYYEKEERGRGNFPDRFSARQFPNYSSELNVNALLLGDSALYLCASSPRTVQIYEQYFGPGTRLTVT.

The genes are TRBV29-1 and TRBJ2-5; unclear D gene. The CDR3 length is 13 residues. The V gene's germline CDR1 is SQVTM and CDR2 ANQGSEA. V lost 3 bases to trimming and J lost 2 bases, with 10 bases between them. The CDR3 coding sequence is TGCAGCGTTGAGTACAATCAACAAGAGACCCAGTACTTC. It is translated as CSVEYNQQETQYF.

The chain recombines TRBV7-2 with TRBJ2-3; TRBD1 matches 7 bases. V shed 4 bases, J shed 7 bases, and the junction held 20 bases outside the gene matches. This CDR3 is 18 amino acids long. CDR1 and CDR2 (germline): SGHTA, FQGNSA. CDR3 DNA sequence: TGTGCCAGCAGCTCTCAGGGGGTAGCTAAAGTATTGACTAATACGCAGTATTTT. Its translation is CASSSQGVAKVLTNTQYF.

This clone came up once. CDR3 in amino acids: CASNIPGSSGAGTDTQYF. CDR3 nucleotides: TGTGCCAGTAACATCCCCGGTTCTAGCGGGGCGGGCACAGATACGCAGTATTTT. The chain combines TRBV19 with TRBJ2-3; 9 nucleotides align to TRBD2. CDR1 LNHDA and CDR2 SQIVND come from the germline V gene (reference sequence). There are 18 residues in the CDR3. V shed 7 bases, J shed 1 base, and the junction held 15 bases outside the gene matches. The full variable domain, its missing parts supplied by reference TRBV19 and TRBJ2-3, is DGGITQSPKYLFRKEGQNVTLSCEQNLNHDAMYWYRQDPGQGLRLIYYSQIVNDFQKGDIAEGYSVSREKKESFPLTVTSAQKNPTAFYLCASNIPGSSGAGTDTQYFGPGTRLTVL.

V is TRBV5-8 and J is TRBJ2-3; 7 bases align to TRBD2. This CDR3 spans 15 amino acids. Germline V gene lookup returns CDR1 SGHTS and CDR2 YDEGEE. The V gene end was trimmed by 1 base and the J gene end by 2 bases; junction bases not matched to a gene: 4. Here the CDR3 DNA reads TGTGCCAGCAGCTTGAGCGGGGCCCACACAGATACGCAGTATTTT. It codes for CASSLSGAHTDTQYF.

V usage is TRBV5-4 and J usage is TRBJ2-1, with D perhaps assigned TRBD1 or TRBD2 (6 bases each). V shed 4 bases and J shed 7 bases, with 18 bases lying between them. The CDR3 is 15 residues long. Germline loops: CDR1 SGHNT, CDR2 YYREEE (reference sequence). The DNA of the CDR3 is TGTGCCAGCAGCACCCCGGGGGCACTTGTGAATGAGCAGTTCTTC. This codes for CASSTPGALVNEQFF.

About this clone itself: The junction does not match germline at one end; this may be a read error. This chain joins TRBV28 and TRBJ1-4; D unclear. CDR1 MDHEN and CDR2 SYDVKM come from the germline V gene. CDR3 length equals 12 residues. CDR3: CAWGATNEKLFF. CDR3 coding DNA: TGCGCCTGGGGAGCAACTAATGAAAAACTGTTTTTT.

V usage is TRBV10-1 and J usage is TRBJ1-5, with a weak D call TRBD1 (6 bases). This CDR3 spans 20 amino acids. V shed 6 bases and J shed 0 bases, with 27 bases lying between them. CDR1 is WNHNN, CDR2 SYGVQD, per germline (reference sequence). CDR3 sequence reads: CASSQRDLITGTLSNQPQHF. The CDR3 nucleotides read TGCGCCAGCAGCCAGCGCGACCTTATCACAGGGACGCTTAGCAATCAGCCCCAGCATTTT.

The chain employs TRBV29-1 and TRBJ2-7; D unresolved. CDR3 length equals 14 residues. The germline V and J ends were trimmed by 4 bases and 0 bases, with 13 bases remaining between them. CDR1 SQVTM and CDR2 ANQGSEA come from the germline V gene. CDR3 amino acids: CSVVLARSSYEQYF. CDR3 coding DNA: TGCAGCGTTGTCTTAGCACGGAGCTCCTACGAGCAGTACTTC.

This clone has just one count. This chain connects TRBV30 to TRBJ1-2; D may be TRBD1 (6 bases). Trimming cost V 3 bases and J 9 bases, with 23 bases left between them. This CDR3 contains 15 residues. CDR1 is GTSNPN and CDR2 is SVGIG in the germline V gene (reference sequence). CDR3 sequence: CAWSAQGRATDRYTF. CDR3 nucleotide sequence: TGTGCCTGGAGCGCACAGGGAAGGGCGACCGATCGCTACACCTTC.

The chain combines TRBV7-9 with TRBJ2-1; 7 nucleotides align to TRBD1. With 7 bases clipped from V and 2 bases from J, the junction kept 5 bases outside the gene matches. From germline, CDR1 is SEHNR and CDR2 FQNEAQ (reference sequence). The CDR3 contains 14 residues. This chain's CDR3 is CASNGDSTYNEQFF. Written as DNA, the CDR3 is TGTGCCAGCAATGGGGACAGCACCTACAATGAGCAGTTCTTC.

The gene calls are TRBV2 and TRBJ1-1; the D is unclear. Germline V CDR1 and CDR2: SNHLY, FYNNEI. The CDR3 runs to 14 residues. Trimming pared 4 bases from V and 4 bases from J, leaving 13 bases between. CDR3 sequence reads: CASSGLIPATEAFF. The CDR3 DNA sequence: TGTGCCAGCAGTGGCCTAATCCCGGCCACTGAAGCTTTCTTT.

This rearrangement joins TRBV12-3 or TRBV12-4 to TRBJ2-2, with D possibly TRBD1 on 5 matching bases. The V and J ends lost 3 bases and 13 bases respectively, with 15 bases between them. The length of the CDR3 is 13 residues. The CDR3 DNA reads TGTGCCAGCAGTTTTGGGGCCTTTAAGTGGCTGTTTTTT. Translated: CASSFGAFKWLFF.

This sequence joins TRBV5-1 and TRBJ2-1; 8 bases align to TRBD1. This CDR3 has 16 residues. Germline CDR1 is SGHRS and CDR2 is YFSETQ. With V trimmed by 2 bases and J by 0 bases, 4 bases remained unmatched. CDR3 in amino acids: CASSFTGGSSYNEQFF. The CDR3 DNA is TGCGCCAGCAGCTTCACAGGGGGAAGCTCCTACAATGAGCAGTTCTTC.